Listed below are T cell receptor beta chains from one sample, sequenced in a study of cytomegalovirus exposure and HLA in healthy donors. Clones were read by immunoSEQ multiplex PCR, and TCRdb kept only the in-frame ones, dropping some. The repertoire holds about 170,000 clones, roughly 67% seen once, with about 5.4% in the top ten. Sequenced material: PBMCs. The receptors stem from a woman aged 18-29 years in good health and CMV-seropositive. The CDR3 runs from the conserved cysteine through the conserved F or W. D genes are given only for firm matches. Expanded clones get a size class; other rows say once, few or many, or leave the size out.

CDR3: CASSGRAGDYETQYF; DNA: TGTGCCAGTAGTGGAAGGGCGGGGGATTACGAGACCCAGTACTTC; D: TRBD2; J: TRBJ2-5; size: once; V: TRBV19
CDR3: CASSLRAAGGETQYF; DNA: TGTGCCAGCAGCTTAAGAGCCGCCGGCGGAGAGACCCAGTACTTC; D: NA; J: TRBJ2-5; size: NA; V: TRBV7-8
CDR3: CASSLTSGGATGELFF; DNA: TGTGCCAGCAGCTTAACTAGCGGGGGGGCCACCGGGGAGCTGTTTTTT; D: TRBD2; J: TRBJ2-2; size: once; V: TRBV5-5
CDR3: CASNPTQGLTEAFF; DNA: TGCGCCAGCAACCCCACTCAGGGATTGACTGAAGCTTTCTTT; D: NA; J: TRBJ1-1; size: NA; V: TRBV5-1
CDR3: CASSLPSAEGNNSPLHF; DNA: TGTGCCAGCAGCTTACCCTCGGCGGAAGGAAATAATTCACCCCTCCACTTT; D: NA; J: TRBJ1-6; size: NA; V: TRBV7-9
CDR3: CASSFERGRTDTQYF; DNA: TGTGCCAGCAGTTTCGAGCGGGGCCGCACAGATACGCAGTATTTT; D: TRBD2; J: TRBJ2-3; size: NA; V: TRBV13
CDR3: CASSRGGTEAFF; DNA: TGTGCCAGCAGTCGGGGGGGAACTGAAGCTTTCTTT; D: NA; J: TRBJ1-1; size: NA; V: TRBV5-4
CDR3: CASSRDPRDEQYF; DNA: TGTGCCAGCAGCCGAGACCCCCGGGACGAGCAGTACTTC; D: NA; J: TRBJ2-7; size: NA; V: TRBV5-4
CDR3: CASSAGFPVNEKLFF; DNA: TGTGCCAGCAGCGCCGGGTTTCCAGTTAATGAAAAACTGTTTTTT; D: NA; J: TRBJ1-4; size: NA; V: TRBV5-8
CDR3: CASSLGTGEAETQYF; DNA: TGTGCCAGCAGCTTGGGGACAGGGGAGGCGGAGACCCAGTACTTC; D: TRBD1; J: TRBJ2-5; size: NA; V: TRBV7-9
CDR3: CASSDTNRPGYNEQFF; DNA: TGTGCCAGCAGCGACACAAACCGACCAGGATACAATGAGCAGTTCTTC; D: NA; J: TRBJ2-1; size: NA; V: TRBV4-2
CDR3: CASSPAGQLSGNTIYF; DNA: TGTGCCAGCAGTCCCGCGGGACAGCTCTCTGGAAACACCATATATTTT; D: TRBD1; J: TRBJ1-3; size: once; V: TRBV28
CDR3: CASSRTDRVWFNSPLHF; DNA: TGTGCCAGCAGCCGTACTGACAGGGTATGGTTCAATTCACCCCTCCACTTT; D: TRBD1; J: TRBJ1-6; size: NA; V: TRBV28
CDR3: CASTYSSGGSSNEQFF; DNA: TGTGCCAGCACCTATTCTAGCGGGGGGTCCTCCAATGAGCAGTTCTTC; D: TRBD2; J: TRBJ2-1; size: few; V: TRBV9
CDR3: CASSVARQGASSPIQYF; DNA: TGTGCCAGCAGCGTAGCTCGGCAGGGGGCATCATCCCCCATTCAGTACTTC; D: TRBD1; J: TRBJ2-4; size: NA; V: TRBV9
CDR3: CASSQTLPAGGWAGELFF; DNA: TGTGCCAGCAGCCAGACCCTCCCGGCGGGGGGATGGGCCGGGGAGCTGTTTTTT; D: TRBD2; J: TRBJ2-2; size: NA; V: TRBV4-2
CDR3: CASSQVLERGGDEQFF; DNA: TGCGCCAGCAGCCAAGTGCTGGAAAGGGGAGGGGATGAGCAGTTCTTC; D: TRBD2; J: TRBJ2-1; size: NA; V: TRBV4-3
CDR3: CASSAGGGVREKLFF; DNA: TGTGCCAGCAGCGCAGGGGGCGGTGTGAGAGAAAAACTGTTTTTT; D: TRBD1; J: TRBJ1-4; size: NA; V: TRBV6-5
CDR3: CASSVTSGITYEQYF; DNA: TGTGCCAGCAGCGTCACTAGCGGCATCACCTACGAGCAGTACTTC; D: TRBD2; J: TRBJ2-7; size: NA; V: TRBV28
CDR3: CATSRGTGTGNTIYF; DNA: TGTGCCACCAGCAGAGGGACAGGGACTGGAAACACCATATATTTT; D: TRBD1; J: TRBJ1-3; size: NA; V: TRBV15
CDR3: CASSPREGRGPDNEQFF; DNA: TGTGCCAGCAGCCCTCGCGAGGGGCGGGGGCCCGACAATGAGCAGTTCTTC; D: NA; J: TRBJ2-1; size: NA; V: TRBV7-8
CDR3: CASRDGVSYEQYF; DNA: TGTGCCAGTCGGGATGGGGTAAGCTACGAGCAGTACTTC; D: NA; J: TRBJ2-7; size: NA; V: TRBV27
CDR3: CASSPGGGETQYF; DNA: TGTGCCAGCAGCCCCGGGGGGGGAGAGACCCAGTACTTC; D: TRBD2; J: TRBJ2-5; size: NA; V: TRBV5-4
CDR3: CASSWGQANTQYF; DNA: TGTGCCAGCAGCTGGGGACAGGCAAATACGCAGTATTTT; D: TRBD1; J: TRBJ2-3; size: NA; V: TRBV7-2
CDR3: CASSISPGNYEQYF; DNA: TGTGCCAGTAGTATCAGCCCCGGGAACTACGAGCAGTACTTC; D: NA; J: TRBJ2-7; size: NA; V: TRBV19
CDR3: CASSLAVGGNSPLHF; DNA: TGTGCCAGCAGTTTAGCCGTTGGGGGGAATTCACCCCTCCACTTT; D: NA; J: TRBJ1-6; size: few; V: TRBV28
CDR3: CASSSGTSFYGEQFF; DNA: TGTGCCAGCAGTTCCGGGACTAGCTTTTACGGTGAGCAGTTCTTC; D: TRBD2; J: TRBJ2-1; size: NA; V: TRBV6-1
CDR3: CASSGGTGGGETQYF; DNA: TGCGCCAGCAGCGGAGGGACAGGGGGAGGAGAGACCCAGTACTTC; D: TRBD1; J: TRBJ2-5; size: NA; V: TRBV5-1
CDR3: CASSYETSGIYEQYF; DNA: TGTGCCAGCAGTTACGAGACTAGCGGGATCTACGAGCAGTACTTC; D: TRBD2; J: TRBJ2-7; size: NA; V: TRBV6-5
CDR3: CASSVRDEGGYTF; DNA: TGTGCCAGCAGCGTAAGGGATGAGGGTGGCTACACCTTC; D: NA; J: TRBJ1-2; size: NA; V: TRBV9
CDR3: CASSWWVGSTGELFF; DNA: TGTGCCAGCAGCTGGTGGGTGGGGAGCACCGGGGAGCTGTTTTTT; D: NA; J: TRBJ2-2; size: NA; V: TRBV27
CDR3: CASNILGTSGISEQFF; DNA: TGTGCCAGCAACATCCTCGGGACTAGCGGCATAAGTGAGCAGTTCTTC; D: TRBD2; J: TRBJ2-1; size: NA; V: TRBV5-6
CDR3: CASSAGQVNTEAFF; DNA: TGTGCCAGCAGCGCGGGACAGGTCAACACTGAAGCTTTCTTT; D: TRBD1; J: TRBJ1-1; size: NA; V: TRBV7-2
CDR3: CASSGGQEETQYF; DNA: TGTGCCAGCAGCGGGGGACAGGAAGAGACCCAGTACTTC; D: TRBD1; J: TRBJ2-5; size: NA; V: TRBV5-4
CDR3: CAWQDRDFTEAFF; DNA: TGTGCCTGGCAAGACAGGGATTTCACTGAAGCTTTCTTT; D: TRBD1; J: TRBJ1-1; size: few; V: TRBV30
CDR3: CASSLLGQTRPEQFF; DNA: TGTGCCAGCAGTTTACTTGGGCAGACCAGACCCGAGCAGTTCTTC; D: NA; J: TRBJ2-1; size: NA; V: TRBV28
CDR3: CAISGTDRGAAGELFF; DNA: TGTGCCATCAGTGGGACGGACAGGGGTGCGGCCGGGGAGCTGTTTTTT; D: TRBD1; J: TRBJ2-2; size: NA; V: TRBV10-3
CDR3: CASSQGQGWNQPQHF; DNA: TGTGCCAGCAGTCAGGGACAGGGTTGGAATCAGCCCCAGCATTTT; D: TRBD1; J: TRBJ1-5; size: NA; V: TRBV6-6
CDR3: CASSGQGTDTQYF; DNA: TGCGCCAGCAGTGGACAGGGCACAGATACGCAGTATTTT; D: NA; J: TRBJ2-3; size: NA; V: TRBV10-1
CDR3: CASSLATGGRGEQYF; DNA: TGTGCCAGCAGCTTAGCGACAGGAGGGCGGGGGGAGCAGTACTTC; D: NA; J: TRBJ2-7; size: NA; V: TRBV7-2
CDR3: CASSLGEALEAFF; DNA: TGTGCCAGCAGCTTGGGTGAGGCGTTAGAAGCTTTCTTT; D: NA; J: TRBJ1-1; size: NA; V: TRBV7-8
CDR3: CASSETGTGGLDTQYF; DNA: TGTGCCAGCAGTGAAACCGGGACAGGGGGCTTAGATACGCAGTATTTT; D: TRBD1; J: TRBJ2-3; size: NA; V: TRBV6-4
CDR3: CARSPQWTGGGSNEKLFF; DNA: TGTGCCAGAAGCCCGCAGTGGACAGGGGGCGGATCTAATGAAAAACTGTTTTTT; D: TRBD1; J: TRBJ1-4; size: NA; V: TRBV5-3
CDR3: CASSPFARGQTDTQYF; DNA: TGTGCCAGCTCACCCTTCGCCAGGGGGCAGACAGATACGCAGTATTTT; D: TRBD1; J: TRBJ2-3; size: NA; V: TRBV18
CDR3: CASRPTRGVYGYTF; DNA: TGTGCCAGTCGGCCGACCCGGGGGGTCTATGGCTACACCTTC; D: NA; J: TRBJ1-2; size: once; V: TRBV19
CDR3: CASSLNARSYEQYF; DNA: TGTGCCAGCAGCTTAAACGCCAGGTCTTACGAGCAGTACTTC; D: NA; J: TRBJ2-7; size: once; V: TRBV7-3
CDR3: CATGDRDLYEQYF; DNA: TGTGCCACCGGGGACAGGGACCTCTACGAGCAGTACTTC; D: TRBD1; J: TRBJ2-7; size: NA; V: TRBV19
CDR3: CASSFVSDNDYEQYF; DNA: TGTGCCAGCAGCTTTGTCTCAGATAATGACTACGAGCAGTACTTC; D: NA; J: TRBJ2-7; size: few; V: TRBV7-9
CDR3: CATQTGGDGYTF; DNA: TGTGCCACCCAGACAGGGGGTGACGGCTACACCTTC; D: TRBD1; J: TRBJ1-2; size: NA; V: TRBV19
CDR3: CASSEGPVNSGNTIYF; DNA: TGTGCCAGCAGTGAAGGGCCAGTCAACTCTGGAAACACCATATATTTT; D: NA; J: TRBJ1-3; size: NA; V: TRBV6-1
CDR3: CASSMRNTEAFF; DNA: TGTGCCAGTAGTATGCGTAACACTGAAGCTTTCTTT; D: NA; J: TRBJ1-1; size: NA; V: TRBV19
CDR3: CASRQDRGIPEAFF; DNA: TGTGCCAGCAGGCAAGACAGGGGTATTCCTGAAGCTTTCTTT; D: TRBD1; J: TRBJ1-1; size: once; V: TRBV7-2
CDR3: CASSQDHWGQGAYEQYF; DNA: TGCGCCAGCAGCCAAGATCATTGGGGACAGGGGGCCTACGAGCAGTACTTC; D: TRBD1; J: TRBJ2-7; size: NA; V: TRBV4-1
CDR3: CASSLAQAQYEQYF; DNA: TGTGCCAGCAGCTTAGCCCAAGCCCAATACGAGCAGTACTTC; D: NA; J: TRBJ2-7; size: NA; V: TRBV7-8
CDR3: CASTLVGGIGEQYF; DNA: TGTGCCAGCACCCTCGTGGGGGGGATAGGCGAGCAGTACTTC; D: TRBD2; J: TRBJ2-7; size: NA; V: TRBV11-2